Listed below are T cell receptor beta chains from one sample, sequenced in a study of beta chain features in type 1 diabetes. The assay was immunoSEQ multiplex PCR, and TCRdb's table has in-frame clones only and misses some. Counted here are 250,000 to 400,000 clones, about 15% occurring once; the ten biggest clones make up approximately 7%. The sequenced sample consisted of central memory CD4+ T cells from blood. All receptors derive from a man aged 30-40 years in good health. The CDR3 runs from the conserved cysteine through the conserved F or W. A D gene is named only where the DNA matches it firmly. Rows give clone size only sometimes, using once, few, many, or a class for an expanded clone.

>TRBV27|TRBJ2-5|few|-
TGTGCCAGCAGTACGCCGCCGGGACTAGAGACCCAGTACTTC
CASSTPPGLETQYF
>TRBV7-6|TRBJ2-3|many|-
TGTGCCAGCAGCGTAGTTGCGGGCCAAACAGATACGCAGTATTTT
CASSVVAGQTDTQYF
>TRBV5-4|TRBJ1-2|few|-
TGTGCCAGCAGCTTGGGGGGACCCAACTATGGCTACACCTTC
CASSLGGPNYGYTF
>TRBV7-2|TRBJ1-1|-|TRBD1
TGTGCCAGCAGCTTCGCAGTGACAGGGTCTGAAGCTTTCTTT
CASSFAVTGSEAFF
>TRBV7-7|TRBJ2-1|-|TRBD1
TGTGCCAGCAGCTTAGGCCCCAACAGGGGTGAGCAGTTCTTC
CASSLGPNRGEQFF
>TRBV6-5|TRBJ1-6|-|-
TGTGCCAGCCGGGGGGGAAATTCACCCCTCCACTTT
CASRGGNSPLHF
>TRBV9|TRBJ2-7|-|-
TGTGCCAGCAGCGTAGAGGGAGGTGGGTCCTACGAGCAGTACTTC
CASSVEGGGSYEQYF
>TRBV5-1|TRBJ2-2|-|-
TGCGCCAGCAGCCCACGACCGGATAGGACCGGGGAGCTGTTTTTT
CASSPRPDRTGELFF
>TRBV11-3|TRBJ2-1|few|TRBD1
TGTGCCAGCAGCCTACGGACAGGGAGGTGGGGCAATGAGCAGTTCTTC
CASSLRTGRWGNEQFF
>TRBV18|TRBJ1-1|few|-
TGTGCCAGCTCACCCCGTGGGAACACTGAAGCTTTCTTT
CASSPRGNTEAFF
>TRBV9|TRBJ2-1|few|-
TGTGCCAGCACCGGTAGGAATGTGGGTGAGCAGTTCTTC
CASTGRNVGEQFF
>TRBV7-2|TRBJ1-2|few|TRBD1
TGTGCCAGCAGCCCGCCAGGACAGGGCTATGGCTACACCTTC
CASSPPGQGYGYTF
>TRBV29-1|TRBJ2-3|few|-
TGCAGCGTTGTCCGGGGACTGGGCACAGATACGCAGTATTTT
CSVVRGLGTDTQYF
>TRBV7-2|TRBJ1-2|few|TRBD1
TGTGCCAGCAGCTTAGCCCGGACAGGGAACGGCTACACCTTC
CASSLARTGNGYTF
>TRBV19|TRBJ1-2|few|-
TGTGCCAGTAAACTCGGGGGGAACTATGGCTACACCTTC
CASKLGGNYGYTF
>TRBV6-1|TRBJ1-5|few|-
TGTGCCAGCCTTAGGGGGGGCAATCAGCCCCAGCATTTT
CASLRGGNQPQHF
>TRBV11-2|TRBJ2-1|few|-
TGTGCCAGCAGCTCCCGAGCGGACAGCTCCTACAATGAGCAGTTCTTC
CASSSRADSSYNEQFF
>TRBV29-1|TRBJ1-3|-|-
TGCAGCGCTGGGACAGGAAACACCATATATTTT
CSAGTGNTIYF
>TRBV30|TRBJ1-2|-|-
TGTGCCTGGAGTGTAAGCGGAGGGAGGCCGTCGGGGGGCTACACCTTC
CAWSVSGGRPSGGYTF
>TRBV28|TRBJ2-1|many|TRBD2
TGTGCCAGTAGGAAGGGACTAGCGTCTTATGAGCAGTTCTTC
CASRKGLASYEQFF
>TRBV2|TRBJ2-3|-|TRBD1
TGTGCCAGCTTGCGGGACAGGGCAGGAGATACGCAGTATTTT
CASLRDRAGDTQYF
>TRBV7-2|TRBJ1-3|-|-
TGTGCCAGCAGCCAAGGACGGTTCAATGGAAACACCATATATTTT
CASSQGRFNGNTIYF
>TRBV7-8|TRBJ2-5|-|-
TGTGCCAGCAGCTTACGAGGGTGGCAAGAGACCCAGTACTTC
CASSLRGWQETQYF
>TRBV19|TRBJ1-2|many|-
TGTGCCAGTAGCCGACACGAACCCTATGGCTACACCTTC
CASSRHEPYGYTF
>TRBV7-8|TRBJ1-6|few|TRBD1
TGTGCCAGCAGCTTAGACAGGGGGGATTCACCCCTCCACTTT
CASSLDRGDSPLHF
>TRBV18|TRBJ1-2|few|-
TGTGCCAGCTCACCACTCTTTCCCGGCGGGAAGGGCATACCCCATGGCTACACCTTC
CASSPLFPGGKGIPHGYTF
>TRBV5-1|TRBJ2-4|few|-
TGCGCCAGCAGCGTCACAGGGTTGGACATTCAGTACTTC
CASSVTGLDIQYF
>TRBV6-6|TRBJ2-1|few|TRBD2
TGTGCCAGCAGTTACGAGGGACTAGACAACGGTGAGCAGTTCTTC
CASSYEGLDNGEQFF